This note documents a single TCR beta chain sequence. Sequencing used immunoSEQ multiplex PCR; TCRdb keeps in-frame clones, though not all of them. The sample yields about 260,000 clones, about 83% seen once. This sample stems from a study of blood T cell repertoires in COVID-19. Study overall: PBMCs, B-cell-depleted T cells, or T cells were the source of the cDNA or gDNA that made up the material.

Germline V gives CDR1 SGHRS, CDR2 YFSETQ. The CDR3 extends over 13 amino acids. V lost 0 bases and J lost 6, with 10 bases in between. Study members were between about 18 and 95 years old and lived in about two dozen US regions. Donors were grouped by their self-reported clinical history. This sequence was found in a woman in her 50s who had recovered from COVID-19. Sample: PBMCs or T cells enriched from blood (not recorded which). The V gene is TRBV5-1, the J gene TRBJ2-7; possible D gene TRBD2, 5 bases. Written as DNA, the CDR3 is TGCGCCAGCAGCTTGGAGTCTGGGAGCGAGCAGTACTTC. This translates into CASSLESGSEQYF.